One T cell receptor (beta chain) is described in this entry. The data are from a study of control samples from healthy donors and cancer patients. The method was immunoSEQ multiplex PCR; TCRdb's version includes in-frame clones alone and lacks a portion of them. The sample includes approximately 94,000 clones, roughly 84% of them seen just once. The sequence came from a man in his 70s with lung cancer. The sequenced sample consisted of PBMCs.

The CDR3, as DNA: TGTGCCAGCAGTTACTCGAACGGCAATCAGCCCCAGCATTTT. Protein product: CASSYSNGNQPQHF. This sequence joins TRBV6-5 and TRBJ1-5; no firm D call. Trimming took 0 bases from V and 2 from J, leaving 5 bases between them. CDR1 MNHEY and CDR2 SVGAGI come from the germline V gene. This CDR3 spans 14 amino acids.